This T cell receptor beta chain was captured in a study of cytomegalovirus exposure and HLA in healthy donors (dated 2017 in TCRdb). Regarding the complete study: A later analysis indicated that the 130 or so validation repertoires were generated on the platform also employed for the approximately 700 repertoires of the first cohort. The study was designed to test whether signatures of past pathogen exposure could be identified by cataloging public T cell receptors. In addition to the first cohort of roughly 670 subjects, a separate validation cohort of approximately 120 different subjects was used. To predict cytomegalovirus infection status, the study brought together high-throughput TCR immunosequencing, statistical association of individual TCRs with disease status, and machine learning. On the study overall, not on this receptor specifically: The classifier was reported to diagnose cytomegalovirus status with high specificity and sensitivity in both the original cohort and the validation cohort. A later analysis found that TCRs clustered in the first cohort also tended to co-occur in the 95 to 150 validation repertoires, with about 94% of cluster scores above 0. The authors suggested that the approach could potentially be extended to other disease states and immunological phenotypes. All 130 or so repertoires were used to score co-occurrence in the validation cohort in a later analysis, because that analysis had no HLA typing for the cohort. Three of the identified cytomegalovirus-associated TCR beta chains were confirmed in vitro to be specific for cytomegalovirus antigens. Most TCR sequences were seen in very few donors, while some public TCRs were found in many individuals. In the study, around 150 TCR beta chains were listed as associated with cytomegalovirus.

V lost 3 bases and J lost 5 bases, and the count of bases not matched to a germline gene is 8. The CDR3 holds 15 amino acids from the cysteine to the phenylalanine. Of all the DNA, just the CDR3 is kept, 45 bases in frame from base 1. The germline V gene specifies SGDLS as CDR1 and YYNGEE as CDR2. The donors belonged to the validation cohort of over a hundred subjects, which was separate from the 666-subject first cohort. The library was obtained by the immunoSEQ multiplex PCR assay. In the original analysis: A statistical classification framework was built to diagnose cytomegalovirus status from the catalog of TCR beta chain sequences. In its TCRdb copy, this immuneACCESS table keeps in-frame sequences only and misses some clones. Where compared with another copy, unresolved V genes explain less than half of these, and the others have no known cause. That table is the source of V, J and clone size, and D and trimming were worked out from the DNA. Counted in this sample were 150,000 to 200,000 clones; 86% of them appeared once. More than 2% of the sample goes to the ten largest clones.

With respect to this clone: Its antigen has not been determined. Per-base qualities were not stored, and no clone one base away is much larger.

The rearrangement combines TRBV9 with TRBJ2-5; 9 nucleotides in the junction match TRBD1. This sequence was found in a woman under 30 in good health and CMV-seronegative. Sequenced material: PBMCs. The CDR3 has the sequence CASSAPGQGGETQYF. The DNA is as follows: TGTGCCAGCAGCGCTCCGGGACAGGGAGGGGAGACCCAGTACTTC.